This T cell receptor (beta chain) was identified in a study of cytomegalovirus exposure and HLA in healthy donors. Study background: Genotyping showed around four fifths of roughly 400 donors falling in the Caucasian-associated ancestry cluster.

Findings of the study overall: In a later analysis, DRB1 alleles had the most associated TCRs; HLA-C alleles the fewest. For TCR beta chains, V- and J-gene trimming was later linked to a missense DCLRE1C variant. For most subjects, TCR beta sequences were reported to predict HLA-A and HLA-B alleles with accuracy.

This clone was recorded a few times. The antigen is not known. In germline, CDR1 is KGHSH, CDR2 LQKENI. The ends were cut back, 5 bases at V and 1 base at J, with 23 bases in the middle. CDR3 length: 19 amino acids. The PCR used 60 Vbeta and 13 Jbeta primers. Data came from immunoSEQ multiplex PCR; TCRdb stores just in-frame clones and leaves some out. The profile covers 100,000 to 150,000 clones, with roughly three quarters appearing a single time and roughly 0.9% taken by the ten largest. Sequencing was performed on PBMCs. V and J are TRBV18 and TRBJ2-2, with TRBD1 as a possible D gene (6 bases). The clonotype comes from a woman aged 55-70 years in good health and CMV-seronegative. In DNA, the CDR3 is TGTGCCAGCTCATCTACCAAGGGGGTCCGGGACGGGAACACCGGGGAGCTGTTTTTT. This sequence encodes CASSSTKGVRDGNTGELFF.